Here is one TCR beta chain with its context. Its antigen is unknown. The sample holds no much larger clone one base away, and base qualities are not on file. Synthetic TCR analog templates were spiked into each PCR so that absolute template abundance could be estimated from read counts. The immunoSEQ assay used bias-controlled V and J gene primers to amplify TCRbeta CDR3 regions from genomic DNA. Sequencing of rearranged TCRbeta segments was done at approximately 20X coverage. The authors' pipeline ran thus. Clustering was used to correct sequencing errors, and CDR3s were annotated against IMGT to assign V, D and J genes. Downstream analyses used only productive TCRbeta rearrangements, leaving out any out-of-frame or stop-codon sequences. To compute clonality, Shannon entropy was normalized by the log of the number of unique productive sequences and then subtracted from one. Clones differing between time points or between blood and tumor were identified by Fisher's exact test with Benjamini-Hochberg correction at adjusted p below 0.01. Not all clones reach the TCRdb copy of this immuneACCESS table, which keeps in-frame sequences only. Checked studies attribute under half of the gap to unresolved V genes and leave the rest unexplained. V, J and clone size reflect that table, while D and trimming were determined from the DNA. In all, the sample holds more than 80,000 clones, and 82% of those were seen once. The ten largest make up more than 8% of the sample.

From the cysteine up to the phenylalanine, the CDR3 has a length of 15 residues. The read is trimmed to its CDR3 DNA, 45 bases read in frame from base 1. V was cut back by 1 base and J by 1 base, leaving a gap of 7 bases between them. CDR1 and CDR2, per the germline V gene, are MGHRA and YSYEKL. These data originate in a study of PD-L1 blockade in urothelial cancer (dated by TCRdb to about 2017). Looking at the study overall: Every patient began therapy in 2014 and was given atezolizumab 1,200 mg intravenously every 3 weeks. Twenty-nine patients had pretreatment blood TCR-seq, about 24 had at least one posttreatment blood collection, and about 24 had tumor TCR-seq. In the same patients who had TCR sequencing, pretreatment tumors also underwent whole exome sequencing and RNA sequencing. Durable clinical benefit was defined as progression-free survival longer than 6 months, and TCR features were also tested against progression-free and overall survival. About 90% of the 29 patients were identified as males with urothelial cancer of bladder origin, and a prior smoking history was reported by 18 of 29 patients. TCR sequencing covered pretreatment tumor samples and matched, serially collected peripheral blood taken before and after atezolizumab treatment. Durable clinical benefit was achieved by nine patients but not by the remaining 20. Patients had an ECOG performance status of 0 or 1 and had received between 0 and 3 prior chemotherapy regimens. The study, an exploratory multi-omic analysis, examined somatic, immune and clinical correlates of response to PD-L1 blockade with atezolizumab in urothelial cancer. Blood samples gave a median of about 150,000 T cells and 80,000 or so unique TCRs, with a median clonality of 0.080. Blood samples were analyzed at 3 weeks after treatment start (second dose) and at 6 weeks after treatment start.

Paper-wide results and their limitations: Because the sample size was small (n of about 30) and many of the analyses were exploratory, the results are meant to be hypothesis-generating. Among patients with durable benefit, tumor-associated TCR clones showed greater expansion in peripheral blood 3 weeks after treatment started (n ≈ 23, p = 0.022). A pretreatment peripheral blood TCR clonality below the median was linked to improved progression-free and overall survival.

The cohort included 25 to 35 patients with locally advanced or metastatic urothelial carcinoma who were treated at Memorial Sloan Kettering on a trial protocol. Peripheral blood mononuclear cells were collected pretreatment and during treatment, with between 1 and 8 total time points per patient. The Qiagen DNeasy Blood extraction kit was used to purify genomic DNA from total PBMCs and tumor samples. PBMCs were collected pretreatment and during treatment, and were isolated and stored as previously described. Specimen: PBMCs, collected around atezolizumab (anti-PD-L1) treatment. The origin of this receptor is a man aged 65 to 79 with urothelial cancer. The sequence is built from TRBV4-1 and TRBJ2-2; the D segment could be TRBD1, given 6 matching bases. The CDR3 loop reads CASSQGTENTGELFF. The base sequence is TGCGCCAGCAGCCAAGGGACAGAGAACACCGGGGAGCTGTTTTTT.